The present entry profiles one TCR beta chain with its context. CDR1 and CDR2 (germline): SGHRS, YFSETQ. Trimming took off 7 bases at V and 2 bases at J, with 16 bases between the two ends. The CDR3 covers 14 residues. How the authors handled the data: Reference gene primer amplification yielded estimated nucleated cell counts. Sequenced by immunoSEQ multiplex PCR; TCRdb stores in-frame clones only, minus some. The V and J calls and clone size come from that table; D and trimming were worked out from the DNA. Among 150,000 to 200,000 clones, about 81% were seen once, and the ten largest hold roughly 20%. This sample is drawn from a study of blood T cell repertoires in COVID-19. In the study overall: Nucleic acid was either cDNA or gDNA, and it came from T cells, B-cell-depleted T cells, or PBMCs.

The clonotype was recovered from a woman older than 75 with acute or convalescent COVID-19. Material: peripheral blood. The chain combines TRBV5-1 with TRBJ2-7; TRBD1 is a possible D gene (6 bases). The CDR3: CASSPDRLTYEQYF. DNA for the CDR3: TGCGCCAGCTCCCCGGACAGACTTACCTACGAGCAGTACTTC.